This TCR beta chain was obtained from a study of blood T cells in healthy people across ages. General study points: Roughly linearly, TCR beta diversity per million T cells fell as age increased.

Donor samples were obtained from healthy Caucasian individuals from Russia, aged about 6 to 95. Primed by a sample-barcoded 5' primer and a J-beta primer mix, a second PCR proceeded for 7 to 11 cycles. A tag from a template-switch adaptor with 12 random nucleotides marked each cDNA molecule. Paired-end reads containing CDR3 totaled no fewer than 3 million for each sample. TCRdb itself ran the 5' RACE reads through MiXCR, one entry per CDR3 protein. The sample consists of some 710,000 distinct CDR3 sequences, about half of them appearing once. Worth noting for this clonotype: Its matching antigen is unknown.

CDR3 length equals 13 residues. The germline CDR1 and CDR2 sequences are MNHEY and SVGEGT. V shed 0 bases and J shed 10 bases, with 10 bases lying between them. This chain connects TRBV6-2 or TRBV6-3 to TRBJ2-1; D is undetermined. The material sequenced was blood. This receptor was obtained from a man older than 75 in good health. The CDR3 sequence is CASSYSTSYEQFF. In DNA form, the CDR3 reads TGTGCCAGCAGTTACTCGACCTCCTACGAGCAGTTCTTC.